This T cell receptor (beta chain) stems from a study of shared clonotypes between healthy human individuals. In the study overall: CD4 naive and memory got three plates each, CD8 naive two, CD8 memory one.

V shed 0 bases and J 1 base; nucleotides not matched to a gene: 3. CDR3 length: 15 residues. Germline V CDR1 and CDR2: MNHEY, SMNVEV (reference sequence). Positively selected for CCR7, the CD45RO-negative cells used as naive CD8 cells excluded terminally differentiated effector memory CD45RA+ cells. For sorted subsets, 150 to 200 ng DNA per replicate equaled around 28,000 T cell genomes. Clones were sequenced by immunoSEQ multiplex PCR, and TCRdb holds only the in-frame ones, with some missing. This sample carries about 2 million clones, about 95% of them seen once, and the ten largest clones take roughly 1.2%.

The chain combines TRBV27 with TRBJ2-7, with 7 bases matching TRBD2. The source of this sequence is a man between 18 and 35 years old in good health. Sequencing was done on a sample of naive CD8+ T cells sorted from blood. DNA of the CDR3: TGTGCCAGCAGTTTATCGCGGGGGTATTCCTACGAGCAGTACTTC. Protein sequence: CASSLSRGYSYEQYF.